This T cell receptor (beta chain) is from a study of sequential checkpoint blockade in melanoma. Turning to the study itself: First-line arms were nivolumab then ipilimumab, or the reverse, randomized 1:1. After both sequences, patients received maintenance nivolumab.

Germline CDR1 and CDR2: SGHTA and FQGNSA. The CDR3 has 14 amino acids. V lost 5 bases and J lost 7, with 17 bases in between. The data were produced by immunoSEQ multiplex PCR, yet TCRdb's version contains in-frame clones alone and is incomplete. The sample records about 40,000 clones, roughly 85% being singletons. Documented treatment: randomized to nivolumab then ipilimumab (arm A) or the reverse (arm B). None of the patients previously received DNA-damaging chemotherapy. Live CD3+CD8+ CD19− CD56− cells were sorted from PBMCs. This clone was seen only once. The sequence derives from a human donor with melanoma. V usage is TRBV7-2 and J usage is TRBJ1-2, with a weak D call TRBD1 (6 bases). Sequenced here: CD8+ T cells sorted from blood (inferred from file names), sampled from a patient given nivolumab and ipilimumab in sequence. The CDR3 sequence is CASSPGPGASGYTF. In DNA form, the CDR3 reads TGTGCCAGCAGCCCTGGGCCAGGGGCATCTGGCTACACCTTC.